These 6 T cell receptor beta chains came from one sample sequenced in a study of sequential checkpoint blockade in melanoma. Treatment specified: randomized to nivolumab then ipilimumab (arm A) or the reverse (arm B). Profiled with immunoSEQ multiplex PCR; TCRdb holds only in-frame clones, not every one. Of around 19,000 clones listed, around 69% are singletons. Sequenced material: CD8+ T cells sorted from blood (inferred from file names), taken from a patient given nivolumab and ipilimumab in sequence. Receptors originate from a human donor with melanoma.

The rearrangement links TRBV9 to TRBJ1-4, with no clear D. Germline CDR1 is SGDLS and CDR2 is YYNGEE. This CDR3 has 13 residues. V was pared by 4 bases and J by 7 bases, with 11 bases between. CDR3 in amino acids: CASSPPGSEKLFF. In DNA form, the CDR3 reads TGTGCCAGCAGCCCGCCGGGGAGTGAAAAACTGTTTTTT.

The chain employs TRBV4-3 and TRBJ1-5; the D gene is possibly TRBD1 (6 bases). The CDR3 sequence is 15 residues long. The germline V gene encodes CDR1 LGHNA and CDR2 YSLEER. Trimming removed 0 bases from V and 7 bases from J, with 13 bases in between. CDR3 in amino acids: CASSQEKGEGQPQHF. CDR3 nucleotide sequence: TGCGCCAGCAGCCAAGAGAAGGGGGAAGGGCAGCCCCAGCATTTT.

The chain is built from TRBV13 and TRBJ2-4; perhaps TRBD2 as D (5 bases). This CDR3 contains 14 residues. The ends were cut back, 1 base at V and 9 bases at J, with 13 bases in the middle. Germline V CDR1 and CDR2: PRHDT, FYEKMQ (reference sequence). CDR3 residues: CASSLVGFSGIQYF. CDR3 nucleotide sequence: TGTGCCAGCAGCTTAGTAGGTTTCAGCGGCATTCAGTACTTC.

V and J are TRBV9 and TRBJ2-1; tentatively, D is TRBD1 (7 bases). Between the trimmed V and J ends, which lost 7 bases and 6 bases, there was a span of 14 bases. Germline CDR1 SGDLS, CDR2 YYNGEE. The CDR3 length is 13 residues. This chain's CDR3 is CASEGGQANEQFF. DNA for the CDR3: TGTGCCAGCGAGGGAGGACAGGCCAATGAGCAGTTCTTC.

CDR3 coding DNA: TGCGCCAGCAGCCTTACGGGGAAAAACATTCAGTACTTC. Translation: CASSLTGKNIQYF. V and J are TRBV4-1 and TRBJ2-4; D may be TRBD2 (5 bases). V was trimmed by 4 bases and J by 4 bases, leaving 8 bases between them. This CDR3 region has 13 residues. Germline CDR1 is MGHRA and CDR2 is YSYEKL.

The chain combines TRBV6-4 with TRBJ2-3, with D possibly matching TRBD1 (6 bases). CDR1 MRHNA and CDR2 SNTAGT come from the germline V gene. Deletions cut 3 bases from V and 2 bases from J, with 15 bases between. CDR3 length equals 16 residues. DNA of the CDR3: TGTGCCAGCAGTGATCAACAGGGTTCTCACACAGATACGCAGTATTTT. The encoded protein is CASSDQQGSHTDTQYF.